This TCR beta chain was retrieved from a study of T cell responses to AZD1222 COVID-19 vaccine. Study conclusions and caveats: Possibly, clonal diversity was underestimated; donors were largely white British and included more females. Targeting of unmutated variant regions was reportedly seen in nearly half of spike-specific TCRs.

Of note for this clone: What it recognizes is unknown.

This CDR3 is 12 amino acids long. Germline V CDR1 and CDR2: SQVTM, ANQGSEA. Trimming shortened V by 6 bases and J by 4 bases, and 9 bases separated the two germline ends. The assay was immunoSEQ multiplex PCR, and TCRdb's table has in-frame clones only and misses some. The sample has approximately 160,000 clones, roughly 93% seen once. The sequence was collected from an adult in good health. The gene calls are TRBV29-1 and TRBJ1-4; D unclear. The source material was peripheral blood, sampled on day 0 of AZD1222 vaccination. The CDR3 here is CSVQGINEKLFF. The CDR3 DNA reads TGCAGCGTCCAAGGGATTAATGAAAAACTGTTTTTT.